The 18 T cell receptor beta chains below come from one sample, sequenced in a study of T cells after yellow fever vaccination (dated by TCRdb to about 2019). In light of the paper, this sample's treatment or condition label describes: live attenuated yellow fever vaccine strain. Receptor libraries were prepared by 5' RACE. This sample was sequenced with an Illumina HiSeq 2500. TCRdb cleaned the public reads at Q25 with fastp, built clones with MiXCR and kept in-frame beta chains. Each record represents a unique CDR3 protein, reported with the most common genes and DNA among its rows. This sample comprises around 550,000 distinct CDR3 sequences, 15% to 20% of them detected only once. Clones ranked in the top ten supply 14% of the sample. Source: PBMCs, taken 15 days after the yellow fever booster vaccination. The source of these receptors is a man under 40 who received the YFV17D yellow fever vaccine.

The CDR3 reads CASSESVGGLAFYEQFF. The CDR3 DNA follows: TGTGCCAGCAGTGAAAGTGTGGGGGGACTAGCTTTCTATGAGCAGTTCTTC. The V gene is TRBV25-1, the J gene TRBJ2-1; 9 nucleotides align to TRBD2. The germline CDR1 and CDR2 sequences are MGHDK and SYGVNS. CDR3 length: 17 amino acids. Germline trimming cut 2 bases from V and 8 bases from J; bases unmatched to any gene: 13.

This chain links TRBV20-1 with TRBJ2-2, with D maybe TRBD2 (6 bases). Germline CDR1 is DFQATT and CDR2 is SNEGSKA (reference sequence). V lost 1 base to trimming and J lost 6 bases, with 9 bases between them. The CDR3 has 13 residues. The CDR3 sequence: CSARAWGAGELFF. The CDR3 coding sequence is TGCAGTGCTAGAGCTTGGGGGGCCGGGGAGCTGTTTTTT.

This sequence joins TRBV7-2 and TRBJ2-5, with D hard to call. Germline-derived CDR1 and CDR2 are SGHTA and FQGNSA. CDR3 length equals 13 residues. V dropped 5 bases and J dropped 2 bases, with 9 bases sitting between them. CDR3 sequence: CASSDKRQETQYF. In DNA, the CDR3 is TGTGCCAGCAGCGACAAGAGGCAAGAGACCCAGTACTTC.

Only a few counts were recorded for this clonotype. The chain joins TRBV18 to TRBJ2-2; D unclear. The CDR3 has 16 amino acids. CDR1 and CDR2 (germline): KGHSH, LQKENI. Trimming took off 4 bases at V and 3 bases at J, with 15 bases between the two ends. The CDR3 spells CASSQNVQDYTGELFF. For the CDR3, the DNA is TGTGCCAGCTCACAAAACGTCCAGGATTACACCGGGGAGCTGTTTTTT.

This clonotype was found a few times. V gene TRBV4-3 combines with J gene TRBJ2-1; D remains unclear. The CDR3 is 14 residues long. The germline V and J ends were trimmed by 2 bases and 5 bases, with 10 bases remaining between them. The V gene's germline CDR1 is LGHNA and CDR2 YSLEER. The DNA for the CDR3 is TGCGCCAGCAGCCAACACGAGCCGCACAATGAGCAGTTCTTC. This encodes CASSQHEPHNEQFF.

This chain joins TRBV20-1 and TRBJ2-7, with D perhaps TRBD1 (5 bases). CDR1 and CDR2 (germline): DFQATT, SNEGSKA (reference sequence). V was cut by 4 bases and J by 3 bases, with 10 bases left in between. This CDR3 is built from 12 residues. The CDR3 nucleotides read TGCAGTGCTAATCAAGGGGACTACGAGCAGTACTTC. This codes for CSANQGDYEQYF.

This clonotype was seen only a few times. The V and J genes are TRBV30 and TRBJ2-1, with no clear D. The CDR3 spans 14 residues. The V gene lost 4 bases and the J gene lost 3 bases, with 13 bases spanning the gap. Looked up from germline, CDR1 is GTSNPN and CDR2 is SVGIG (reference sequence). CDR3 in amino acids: CAWMGTEHYNEQFF. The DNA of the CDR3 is TGTGCCTGGATGGGAACGGAGCACTACAATGAGCAGTTCTTC.

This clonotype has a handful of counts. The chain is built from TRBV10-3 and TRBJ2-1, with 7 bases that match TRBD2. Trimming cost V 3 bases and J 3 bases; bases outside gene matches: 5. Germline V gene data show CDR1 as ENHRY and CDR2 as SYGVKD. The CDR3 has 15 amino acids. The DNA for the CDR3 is TGTGCCATCAGTGATGGGACTATTCTCTACAATGAGCAGTTCTTC. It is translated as CAISDGTILYNEQFF.

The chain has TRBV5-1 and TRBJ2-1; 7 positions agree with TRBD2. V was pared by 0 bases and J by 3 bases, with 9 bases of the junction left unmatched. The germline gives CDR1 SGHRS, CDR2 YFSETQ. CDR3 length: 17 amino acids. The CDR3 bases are TGCGCCAGCAGCTTGGAATTAGGGCTAGCGGTCTACAATGAGCAGTTCTTC. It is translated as CASSLELGLAVYNEQFF.

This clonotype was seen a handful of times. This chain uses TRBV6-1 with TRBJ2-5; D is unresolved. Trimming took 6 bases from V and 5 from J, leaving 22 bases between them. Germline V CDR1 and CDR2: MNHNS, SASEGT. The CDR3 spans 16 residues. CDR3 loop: CASSTLANAYLETQYF. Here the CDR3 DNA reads TGTGCCAGCAGCACGTTGGCCAACGCGTATTTGGAGACCCAGTACTTC.

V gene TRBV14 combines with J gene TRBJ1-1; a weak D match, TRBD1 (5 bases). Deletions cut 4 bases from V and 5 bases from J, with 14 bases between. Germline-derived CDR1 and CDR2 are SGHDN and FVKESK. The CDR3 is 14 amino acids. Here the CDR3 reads CASSRGTRGTEAFF. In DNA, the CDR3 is TGTGCCAGCAGCCGAGGGACGAGAGGGACTGAAGCTTTCTTT.

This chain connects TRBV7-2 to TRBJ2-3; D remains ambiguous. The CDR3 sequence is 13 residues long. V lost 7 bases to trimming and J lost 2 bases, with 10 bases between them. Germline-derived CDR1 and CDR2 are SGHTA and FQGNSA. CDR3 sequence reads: CASNDGPTDTQYF. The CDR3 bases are TGTGCCAGCAACGACGGACCCACAGATACGCAGTATTTT.

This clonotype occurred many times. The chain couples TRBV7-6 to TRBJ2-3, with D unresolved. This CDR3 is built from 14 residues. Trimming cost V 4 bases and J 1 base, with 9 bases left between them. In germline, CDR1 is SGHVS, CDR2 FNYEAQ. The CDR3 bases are TGTGCCAGCAGCTATAGCCAGGGCACAGATACGCAGTATTTT. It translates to CASSYSQGTDTQYF.

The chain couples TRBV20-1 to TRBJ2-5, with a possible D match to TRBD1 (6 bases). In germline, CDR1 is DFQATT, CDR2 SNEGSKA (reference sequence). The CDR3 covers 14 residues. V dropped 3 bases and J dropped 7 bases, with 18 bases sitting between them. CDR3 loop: CSASGHREVGTQYF. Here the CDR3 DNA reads TGCAGTGCTAGCGGGCACAGGGAAGTTGGGACCCAGTACTTC.

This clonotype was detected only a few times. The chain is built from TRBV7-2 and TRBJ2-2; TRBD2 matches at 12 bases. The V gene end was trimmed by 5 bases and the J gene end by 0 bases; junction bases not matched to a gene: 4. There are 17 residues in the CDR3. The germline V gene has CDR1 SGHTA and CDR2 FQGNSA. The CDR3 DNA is TGTGCCAGCAGCATACTAGCGGGAGGCCCGAACACCGGGGAGCTGTTTTTT. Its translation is CASSILAGGPNTGELFF.

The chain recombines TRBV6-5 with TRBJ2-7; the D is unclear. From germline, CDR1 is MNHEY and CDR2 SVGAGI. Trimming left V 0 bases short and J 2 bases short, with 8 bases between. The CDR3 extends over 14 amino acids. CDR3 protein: CASSYSADPYEQYF. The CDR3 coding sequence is TGTGCCAGCAGTTACTCGGCGGATCCCTACGAGCAGTACTTC.

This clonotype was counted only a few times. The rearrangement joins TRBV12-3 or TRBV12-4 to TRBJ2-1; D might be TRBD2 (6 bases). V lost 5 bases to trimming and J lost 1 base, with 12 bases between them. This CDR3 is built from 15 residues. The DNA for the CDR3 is TGTGCCAGCAGTAGGGGAGGCACGTCCTACAATGAGCAGTTCTTC. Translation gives CASSRGGTSYNEQFF.

DNA for the CDR3: TGTGCCAGCAGCTTGGCCGGCGCCAAGGCTGGAGATACGCAGTATTTT. This gives the protein CASSLAGAKAGDTQYF. The chain recombines TRBV5-6 with TRBJ2-3, with D unresolved. The CDR3 length is 16 residues. Per germline, CDR1 SGHDT and CDR2 YYEEEE. The V and J ends lost 0 bases and 5 bases respectively, with 16 bases between them.